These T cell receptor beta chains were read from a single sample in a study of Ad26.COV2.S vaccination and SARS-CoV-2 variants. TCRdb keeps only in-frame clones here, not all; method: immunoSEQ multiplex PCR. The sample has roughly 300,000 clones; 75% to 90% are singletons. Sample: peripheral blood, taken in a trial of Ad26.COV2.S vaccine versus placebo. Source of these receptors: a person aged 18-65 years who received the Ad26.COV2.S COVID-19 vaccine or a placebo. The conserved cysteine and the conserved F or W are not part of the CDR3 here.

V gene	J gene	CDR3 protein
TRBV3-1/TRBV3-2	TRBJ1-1	ASSQDSAGSTEAF
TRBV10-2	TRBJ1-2	ASSEREAYGYT
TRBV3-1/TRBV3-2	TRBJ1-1	ASSQDSWGGEAF
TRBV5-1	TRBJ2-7	ASSLASLKSYEQY
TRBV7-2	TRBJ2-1	ASSLGGPRPNEQF
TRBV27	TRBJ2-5	ASSSLPLDAQY
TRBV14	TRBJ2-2	ASSPRSSRRAVTGELF
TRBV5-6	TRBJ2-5	ASRDGSEETQY
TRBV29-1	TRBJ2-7	SVGESYEQY
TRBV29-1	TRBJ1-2	SVGYDRGSGGYT
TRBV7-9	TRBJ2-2	ASSLGPNGGSGELF
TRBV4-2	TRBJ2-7	ASSPDWGDYEQY
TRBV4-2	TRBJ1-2	ASSPLDRVYGYT
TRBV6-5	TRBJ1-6	ASSYSWQGSPLH
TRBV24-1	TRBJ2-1	ATQGSGYNEQF
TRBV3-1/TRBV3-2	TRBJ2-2	ASSQGRGTGELF
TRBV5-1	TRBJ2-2	ASSLRPDPYTGELF
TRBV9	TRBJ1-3	ASSVSPPADGNTIY
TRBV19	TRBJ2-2	ASSIGGTENTGELF
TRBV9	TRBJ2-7	ASSVSQGYEQY
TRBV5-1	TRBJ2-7	ASRLDSYEQY
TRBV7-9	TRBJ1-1	ASSSRQGDTEAF
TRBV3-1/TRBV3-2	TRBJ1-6	ASSLHGSPLH
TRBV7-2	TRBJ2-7	ASSLAGGTGSSY
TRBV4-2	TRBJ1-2	ASSQASGTEIGYT
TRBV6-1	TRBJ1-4	ASSGGDTIYATNEKLF
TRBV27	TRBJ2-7	ASRSSGRAYEQY